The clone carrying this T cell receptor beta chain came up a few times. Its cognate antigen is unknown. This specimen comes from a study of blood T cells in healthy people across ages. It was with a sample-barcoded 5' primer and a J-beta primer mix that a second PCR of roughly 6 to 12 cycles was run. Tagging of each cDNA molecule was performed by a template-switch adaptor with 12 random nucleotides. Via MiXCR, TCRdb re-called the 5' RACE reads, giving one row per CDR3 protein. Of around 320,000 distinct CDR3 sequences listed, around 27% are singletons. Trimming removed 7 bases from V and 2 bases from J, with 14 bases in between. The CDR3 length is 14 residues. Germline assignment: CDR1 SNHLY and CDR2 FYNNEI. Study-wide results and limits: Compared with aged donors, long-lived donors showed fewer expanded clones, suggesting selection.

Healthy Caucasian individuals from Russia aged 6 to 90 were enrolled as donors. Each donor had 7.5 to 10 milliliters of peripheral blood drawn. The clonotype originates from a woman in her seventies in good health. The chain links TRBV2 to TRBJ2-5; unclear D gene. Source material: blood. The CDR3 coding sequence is TGTGCCAGCAACCCAAGGGCTAATCAAGAGACCCAGTACTTC. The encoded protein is CASNPRANQETQYF.